This paragraph covers one TCR beta chain sequence. The antigen remains undetermined. This sample is part of a study of OX40 agonist ivuxolimab in advanced cancers. Findings of the study overall: The study found that CD8+ T cells averaged more expanded clones than CD4+. The specificity for antigen of the expanded peripheral T cells was not determined.

V gave up 6 bases and J gave up 4 bases; unmatched junction bases: 13. Germline CDR1 reads MDHEN; CDR2 reads SYDVKM. This CDR3 is built from 16 residues. Assay: immunoSEQ multiplex PCR; the TCRdb copy retains only in-frame clones and omits some. The table includes more than 9,500 clones, roughly 71% detected once. The sequence derives from an adult with an advanced solid tumor such as melanoma, head and neck, liver or kidney cancer. J is TRBJ2-7 and V is TRBV28; 9 nucleotides match TRBD1. The sample here was CD4+ or CD8+ T cells sorted from blood, taken in a trial of the OX40 agonist ivuxolimab. In nucleotides, the CDR3 is TGTGCCAGCAGCTCGTGGCGGGACAGGGCAGGGTACGAGCAGTACTTC. Its translation is CASSSWRDRAGYEQYF.